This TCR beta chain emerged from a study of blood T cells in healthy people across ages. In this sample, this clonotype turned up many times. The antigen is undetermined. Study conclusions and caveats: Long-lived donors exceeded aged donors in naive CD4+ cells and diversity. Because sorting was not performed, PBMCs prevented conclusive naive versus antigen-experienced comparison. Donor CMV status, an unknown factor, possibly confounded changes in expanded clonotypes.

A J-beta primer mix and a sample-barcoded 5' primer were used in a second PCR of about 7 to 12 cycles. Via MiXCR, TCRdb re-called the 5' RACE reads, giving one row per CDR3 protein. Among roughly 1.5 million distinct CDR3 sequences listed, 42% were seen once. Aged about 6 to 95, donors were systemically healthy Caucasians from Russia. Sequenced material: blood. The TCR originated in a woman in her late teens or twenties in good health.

CDR3 in amino acids: CASSYGGSAFYNEQFF. DNA for the CDR3: TGTGCCAGCAGTTACGGCGGTAGCGCCTTTTACAATGAGCAGTTCTTC. The V and J genes are TRBV6-5 and TRBJ2-1; weak D call: TRBD2 (5 bases). The V and J ends lost 2 bases and 4 bases respectively, with 15 bases between them. CDR3 length: 16 amino acids. Germline V CDR1 and CDR2: MNHEY, SVGAGI.